This is a list of T cell receptor beta chains from one sample in a study of blood T cell repertoires in COVID-19. The table came from immunoSEQ multiplex PCR; TCRdb's copy has only in-frame clones and leaves some out. The sample includes some 250,000 clones, about 68% of them seen just once. The sample comprised peripheral blood. The source of these receptors is a woman at least 80 years old with acute or convalescent COVID-19. The CDR3 runs from the conserved cysteine through the conserved F or W.

J | V | CDR3
TRBJ1-5 | TRBV19 | CASSAGTGVRQPQHF
TRBJ1-3 | TRBV7-6 | CASSQTWGNTIYF
TRBJ2-7 | TRBV6-5 | CASRDGTGRTYEQYF
TRBJ1-1 | TRBV5-1 | CASSLGEYTEAFF
TRBJ2-7 | TRBV15 | CATSSAVGGEQYF
TRBJ2-7 | TRBV27 | CASSYPGTGGKEQYF
TRBJ1-3 | TRBV30 | CAWSGVYSGNTIYF
TRBJ2-3 | TRBV4-3 | CASSQGPSGVNTDTQYF
TRBJ2-5 | TRBV5-1 | CASSETGKETQYF
TRBJ2-3 | TRBV6-1 | CASSEGRTSGRASDTQYF
TRBJ2-7 | TRBV5-6 | CASSFRDRDEQYF
TRBJ2-7 | TRBV4-1 | CASSRGTGGTYEQYF
TRBJ2-1 | TRBV10-3 | CAISTSGGAGHEQFF
TRBJ2-5 | TRBV2 | CASSERVPQTQYF
TRBJ2-5 | TRBV18 | CASSRGGAGETQYF
TRBJ1-6 | TRBV18 | CASSLDRGGSPLHF
TRBJ1-3 | TRBV7-3 | CASSLDRVSGNTIYF
TRBJ2-7 | TRBV6-5 | CASSSPYRGNEQYF
TRBJ2-2 | TRBV3-1/TRBV3-2 | CASSQRAGVGTGELFF
TRBJ2-7 | TRBV3-1/TRBV3-2 | CASSQAGGEQYF
TRBJ1-3 | TRBV6-5 | CASSRDSGNTIYF
TRBJ1-1 | TRBV10-2 | CASSSAGRRTEAFF
TRBJ2-7 | TRBV2 | CASSESSYEQYF
TRBJ1-1 | TRBV6-1 | CASSDLGRGNTEAFF